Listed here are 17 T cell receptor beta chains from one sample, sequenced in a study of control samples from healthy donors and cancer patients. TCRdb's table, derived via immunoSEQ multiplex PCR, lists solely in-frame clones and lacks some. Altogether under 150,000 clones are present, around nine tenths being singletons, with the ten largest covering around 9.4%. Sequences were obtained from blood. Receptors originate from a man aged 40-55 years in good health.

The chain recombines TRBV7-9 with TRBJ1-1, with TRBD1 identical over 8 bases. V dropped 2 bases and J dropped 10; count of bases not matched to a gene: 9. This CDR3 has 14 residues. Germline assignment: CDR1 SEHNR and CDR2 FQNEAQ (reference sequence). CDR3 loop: CASSLNQGAGGAFF. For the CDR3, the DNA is TGTGCCAGCAGCTTAAACCAGGGGGCCGGGGGAGCTTTCTTT. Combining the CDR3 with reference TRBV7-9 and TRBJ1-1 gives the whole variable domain DTGVSQNPRHKITKRGQNVTFRCDPISEHNRLYWYRQTLGQGPEFLTYFQNEAQLEKSRLLSDRFSAERPKGSFSTLEIQRTEQGDSAMYLCASSLNQGAGGAFFGQGTRLTVV.

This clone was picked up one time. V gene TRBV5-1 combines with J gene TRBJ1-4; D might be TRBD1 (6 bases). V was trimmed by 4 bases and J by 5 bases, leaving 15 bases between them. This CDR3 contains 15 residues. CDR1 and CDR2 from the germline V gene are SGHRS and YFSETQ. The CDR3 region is CASSITGHLNEKLFF. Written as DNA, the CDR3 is TGCGCCAGCAGCATCACGGGACACCTCAATGAAAAACTGTTTTTT.

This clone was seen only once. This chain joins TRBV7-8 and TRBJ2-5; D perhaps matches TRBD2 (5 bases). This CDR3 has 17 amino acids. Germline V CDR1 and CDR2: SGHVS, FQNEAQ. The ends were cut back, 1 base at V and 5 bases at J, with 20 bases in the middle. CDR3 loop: CASSLVRTEVSMETQYF. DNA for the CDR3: TGTGCCAGCAGCTTAGTCAGGACTGAAGTTTCGATGGAGACCCAGTACTTC.

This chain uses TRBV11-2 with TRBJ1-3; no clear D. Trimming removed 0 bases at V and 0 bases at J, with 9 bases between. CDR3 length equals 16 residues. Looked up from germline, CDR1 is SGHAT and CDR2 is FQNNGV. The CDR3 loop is CASSLEVGVSGNTIYF. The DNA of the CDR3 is TGTGCCAGCAGCTTAGAGGTCGGAGTCTCTGGAAACACCATATATTTT.

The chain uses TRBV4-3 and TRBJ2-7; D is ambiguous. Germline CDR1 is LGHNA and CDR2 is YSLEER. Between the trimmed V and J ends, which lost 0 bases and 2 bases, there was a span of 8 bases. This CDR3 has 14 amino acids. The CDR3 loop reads CASSQDFGTYEQYF. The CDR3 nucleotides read TGCGCCAGCAGCCAAGATTTCGGAACCTACGAGCAGTACTTC.

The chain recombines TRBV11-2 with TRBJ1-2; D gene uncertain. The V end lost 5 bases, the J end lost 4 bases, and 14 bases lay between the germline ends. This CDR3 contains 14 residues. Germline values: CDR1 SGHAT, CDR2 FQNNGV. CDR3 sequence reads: CASSRSWGTYGYTF. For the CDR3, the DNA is TGTGCCAGCAGCCGATCATGGGGTACCTATGGCTACACCTTC.

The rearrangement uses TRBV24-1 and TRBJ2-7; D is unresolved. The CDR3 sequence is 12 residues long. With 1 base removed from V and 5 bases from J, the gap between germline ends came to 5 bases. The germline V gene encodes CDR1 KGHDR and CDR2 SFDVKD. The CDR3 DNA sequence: TGTGCCACCAGTGATTTCCGGGACGAGCAGTACTTC. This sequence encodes CATSDFRDEQYF.

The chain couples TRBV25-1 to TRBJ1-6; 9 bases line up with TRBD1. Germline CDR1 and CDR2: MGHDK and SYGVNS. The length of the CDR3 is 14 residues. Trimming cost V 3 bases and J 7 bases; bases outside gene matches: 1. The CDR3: CASSEGTGNSPLHF. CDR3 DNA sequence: TGTGCCAGCAGTGAGGGGACAGGGAATTCACCCCTCCACTTT.

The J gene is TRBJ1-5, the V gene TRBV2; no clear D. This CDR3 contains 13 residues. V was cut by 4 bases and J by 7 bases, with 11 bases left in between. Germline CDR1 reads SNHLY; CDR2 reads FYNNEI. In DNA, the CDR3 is TGTGCCAGCAGTGTTTGGGCGGGACAGCCCCAGCATTTT. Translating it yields CASSVWAGQPQHF.

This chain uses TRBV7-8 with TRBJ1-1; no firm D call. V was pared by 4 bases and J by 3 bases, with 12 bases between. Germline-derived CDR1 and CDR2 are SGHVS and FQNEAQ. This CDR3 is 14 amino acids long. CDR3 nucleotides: TGTGCCAGCAGCTCATCCCCCCTGTACACTGAAGCTTTCTTT. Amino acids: CASSSSPLYTEAFF.

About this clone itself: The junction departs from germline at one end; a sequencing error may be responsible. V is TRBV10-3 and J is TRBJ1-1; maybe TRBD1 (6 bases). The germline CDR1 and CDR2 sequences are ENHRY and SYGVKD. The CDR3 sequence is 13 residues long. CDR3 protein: CASSGQSNTEAFF. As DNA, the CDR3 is TGTGCCAGCAGTGGACAGTCCAACACTGAAGCTTTCTTT.

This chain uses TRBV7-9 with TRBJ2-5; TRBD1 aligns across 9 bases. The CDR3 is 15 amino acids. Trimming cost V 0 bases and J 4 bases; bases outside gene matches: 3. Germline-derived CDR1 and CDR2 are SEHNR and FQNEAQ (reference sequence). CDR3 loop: CASSLARQGGETQYF. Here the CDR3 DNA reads TGTGCCAGCAGCTTAGCTAGACAGGGGGGAGAGACCCAGTACTTC.

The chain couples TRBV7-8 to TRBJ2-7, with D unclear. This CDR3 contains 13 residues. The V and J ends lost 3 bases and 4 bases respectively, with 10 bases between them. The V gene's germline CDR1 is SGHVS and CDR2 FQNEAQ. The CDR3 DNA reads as TGTGCCAGCAGCTTTGGTTCGGAATACGAGCAGTACTTC. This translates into CASSFGSEYEQYF.

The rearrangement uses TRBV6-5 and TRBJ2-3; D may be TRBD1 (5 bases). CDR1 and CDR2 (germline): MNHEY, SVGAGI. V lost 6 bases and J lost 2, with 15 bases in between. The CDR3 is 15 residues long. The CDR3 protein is CASSPRRGATDTQYF. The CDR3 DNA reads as TGTGCCAGCAGCCCCCGAAGGGGCGCCACAGATACGCAGTATTTT.

CDR3 in DNA: TGTGCCAGCAGTGACTTCGGTTGGTATGGCTACACCTTC. Amino acid sequence: CASSDFGWYGYTF. The chain is built from TRBV25-1 and TRBJ1-2; no reliable D call. The CDR3 length is 13 residues. Germline CDR1 and CDR2: MGHDK and SYGVNS. V lost 3 bases and J 5 bases, leaving 10 bases between the germline ends.

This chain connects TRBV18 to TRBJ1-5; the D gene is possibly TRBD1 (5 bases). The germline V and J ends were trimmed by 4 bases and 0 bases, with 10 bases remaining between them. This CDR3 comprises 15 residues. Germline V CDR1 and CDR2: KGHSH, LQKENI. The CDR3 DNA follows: TGTGCCAGCTCACGACAGTCTCATAGCAATCAGCCCCAGCATTTT. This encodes CASSRQSHSNQPQHF.

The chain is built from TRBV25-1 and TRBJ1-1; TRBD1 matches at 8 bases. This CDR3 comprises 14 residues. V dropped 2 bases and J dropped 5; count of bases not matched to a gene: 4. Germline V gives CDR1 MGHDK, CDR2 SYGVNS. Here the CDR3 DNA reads TGTGCCAGCAGTGAAAGACAGGGGCGGACTGAAGCTTTCTTT. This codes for CASSERQGRTEAFF.